This T cell receptor beta chain comes out of a study of breast tumors, draining lymph nodes, adjacent tissues. The lymph nodes were axillary draining lymph nodes from breast cancer patients. V lost 4 bases to trimming and J lost 9 bases; unmatched junction nucleotides: 12. In germline, CDR1 is KGHSH, CDR2 LQKENI. The CDR3 runs to 16 residues. TCRdb ran MiXCR on the multiplex PCR reads and lists one entry per CDR3 protein. The sample includes approximately 280,000 distinct CDR3 sequences, 30% to 35% of them seen just once. In the case of this clonotype: The antigen is unknown.

Study-level results: Tumor T cell lymph node origin was a supported hypothesis, not proven.

Material: axillary lymph node tissue. This chain connects TRBV18 to TRBJ1-5; TRBD1 matches 10 bases. The TCR sequence derives from a female donor with breast cancer. Some clones in this sample may be carry-over from other donors' samples. This CDR3 reads CASSQTGTGVRRPQHF. The CDR3 DNA sequence: TGTGCCAGCTCACAAACCGGGACAGGGGTAAGACGGCCCCAGCATTTT.